Below are 9 T cell receptor beta chains sequenced from a single sample in a study of T cells after yellow fever vaccination. One entry per CDR3 protein results from TCRdb running MiXCR on the 5' RACE reads. The table has 200,000 to 300,000 distinct CDR3 sequences, approximately 13% seen once. The sample consisted of CD4+ T cells sorted from PBMCs, taken 45 days after the yellow fever booster vaccination. These receptors were collected from a man aged 25 to 40 who received the YFV17D yellow fever vaccine.

This chain uses TRBV20-1 with TRBJ2-1; D not resolved. V was shortened by 0 bases and J by 5 bases, with 8 bases between the two germline ends. Germline values: CDR1 DFQATT, CDR2 SNEGSKA (reference sequence). The CDR3 extends over 13 amino acids. The CDR3 bases are TGCAGTGCTAGAGATCTCGAAAACAATGAGCAGTTCTTC. Encoded protein: CSARDLENNEQFF.

The genes are TRBV6-2 or TRBV6-3 and TRBJ1-1, with no clear D. Trimming cost V 3 bases and J 2 bases, with 10 bases left between them. CDR1 MNHEY and CDR2 SVGEGT come from the germline V gene. The CDR3 length is 14 residues. The CDR3 here is CASSYDEFNTEAFF. DNA for the CDR3: TGTGCCAGCAGTTATGATGAATTTAACACTGAAGCTTTCTTT.

This clonotype appeared a few times. The chain uses TRBV3-1 and TRBJ1-1; D gene unclear. The V end was cut by 2 bases, the J end by 1 base, with 8 bases between. Germline loops: CDR1 LGHDT, CDR2 YNNKEL (reference sequence). This CDR3 has 14 amino acids. CDR3 sequence: CASSQSPGNTEAFF. Here the CDR3 DNA reads TGTGCCAGCAGCCAATCTCCGGGGAACACTGAAGCTTTCTTT.

The rearrangement joins TRBV5-1 to TRBJ2-1, with a possible D match to TRBD2 (6 bases). Germline CDR1 and CDR2: SGHRS and YFSETQ. V was cut by 0 bases and J by 6 bases, with 13 bases left in between. This CDR3 spans 15 amino acids. CDR3: CASSLGGRPSNEQFF. The DNA of the CDR3 is TGCGCCAGCAGCTTGGGTGGGAGGCCCAGCAATGAGCAGTTCTTC. Complete variable domain (other parts from reference TRBV5-1 and TRBJ2-1): KAGVTQTPRYLIKTRGQQVTLSCSPISGHRSVSWYQQTPGQGLQFLFEYFSETQRNKGNFPGRFSGRQFSNSRSEMNVSTLELGDSALYLCASSLGGRPSNEQFFGPGTRLTVL.

This clonotype has just a few counts. The chain combines TRBV12-3 or TRBV12-4 with TRBJ2-1; D is unclear. There are 13 residues in the CDR3. Deletions cut 1 base from V and 2 bases from J, with 3 bases between. DNA for the CDR3: TGTGCCAGCAGTTTAGTCGCCTACAATGAGCAGTTCTTC. It yields the protein CASSLVAYNEQFF.

The chain carries TRBV7-3 and TRBJ1-1; 8 nucleotides line up with TRBD1. The germline V gene has CDR1 SGHTA and CDR2 FQGTGA. V was clipped by 5 bases and J by 9 bases; unmatched bases: 5. The CDR3 runs to 12 residues. In DNA form, the CDR3 reads TGTGCCAGCAGCCCGCGGACAGGGCAAGCTTTCTTT. It codes for CASSPRTGQAFF. The full variable domain, in which reference TRBV7-3 and TRBJ1-1 provide the parts outside the CDR3, is GAGVSQTPSNKVTEKGKYVELRCDPISGHTALYWYRQSLGQGPEFLIYFQGTGAADDSGLPNDRFFAVRPEGSVSTLKIQRTERGDSAVYLCASSPRTGQAFFGQGTRLTVV.

The V call is TRBV5-1, the J call TRBJ1-2, with TRBD1 matching 9 bases. Trimming cost V 0 bases and J 14 bases; bases outside gene matches: 5. Germline lookup yields CDR1 SGHRS and CDR2 YFSETQ. CDR3 length: 12 amino acids. The CDR3 nucleotides are TGCGCCAGCAGCTTGGAGGACAGGGGAAAAACCTTC. Protein: CASSLEDRGKTF.

This clonotype was seen a handful of times. The rearrangement uses TRBV12-3 or TRBV12-4 and TRBJ2-1, with TRBD2 matching 9 bases. This CDR3 region has 13 residues. Trimming cost V 8 bases and J 7 bases; bases outside gene matches: 6. For the CDR3, the DNA is TGTGCCAGCTTGGGACTAGCATCGAATGAGCAGTTCTTC. This encodes CASLGLASNEQFF.

On this clonotype itself: The germline gene is not matched at one end of the junction; a read error may be the cause. The J gene is TRBJ1-4, the V gene TRBV28; no clear D gene. The CDR3 loop spans 14 amino acids. Germline assignment: CDR1 MDHEN and CDR2 SYDVKM. In nucleotides, the CDR3 is TGTGCCAGGGGCCCCGGGCACCTCTGCTGGGCACTGCTTTTT. As protein: CARGPGHLCWALLF.